The 14 T cell receptor beta chains in this list originate from one sample, sequenced in a study of monozygotic twins with inflammatory bowel disease. TCRdb processed the 5' RACE reads again and assigns one entry to each CDR3 protein, with no DNA. This table lists more than 300,000 distinct CDR3 sequences. Source material: blood. Receptors originate from a human donor with ulcerative colitis or Crohn's disease, or a healthy co-twin of an affected twin (not recorded which).

This rearrangement joins TRBV5-1 to TRBJ1-4; the D gene TCRdb calls, TRBD1, cannot be checked with no DNA. Germline V CDR1 and CDR2: SGHRS, YFSETQ. The length of the CDR3 is 14 residues. The CDR3 sequence is CASSPQGDNEKLFF. The variable domain in full, completed from reference TRBV5-1 and TRBJ1-4, reads KAGVTQTPRYLIKTRGQQVTLSCSPISGHRSVSWYQQTPGQGLQFLFEYFSETQRNKGNFPGRFSGRQFSNSRSEMNVSTLELGDSALYLCASSPQGDNEKLFFGSGTQLSVL.

The J gene is TRBJ1-6, the V gene TRBV7-8; lacking DNA, the TRBD1 call made by TCRdb goes unchecked. The CDR3 has 16 amino acids. Germline V lookup: CDR1 SGHVS, CDR2 FQNEAQ. CDR3 sequence reads: CASSLLGDPWNSPLHF.

The chain links TRBV12-3 or TRBV12-4 to TRBJ2-7; absent DNA, TCRdb's TRBD1 call cannot be checked. This CDR3 contains 14 residues. The chain's CDR3 is CASTLGSGAYEQYF.

This CDR3 reads CSASQPGLNYGYTF. The V call is TRBV20-1, the J call TRBJ1-2. Looked up from germline, CDR1 is DFQATT and CDR2 is SNEGSKA (reference sequence). The CDR3 is 14 amino acids.

The chain employs TRBV7-5 and TRBJ1-6. TRBV7-5 is a known pseudogene. CDR3 length: 20 residues. CDR3 protein: CISVPEAYGGPSSYNSPLHF.

V is TRBV18 and J is TRBJ2-5; TCRdb selects TRBD2, and the lack of DNA leaves this call unchecked. Germline CDR1 and CDR2: KGHSH and LQKENI. CDR3 length: 14 amino acids. The CDR3 reads CASSPTSATETQYF. Full variable domain (missing parts from reference TRBV18 and TRBJ2-5): NAGVMQNPRHLVRRRGQEARLRCSPMKGHSHVYWYRQLPEEGLKFMVYLQKENIIDESGMPKERFSAEFPKEGPSILRIQQVVRGDSAAYFCASSPTSATETQYFGPGTRLLVL.

The chain carries TRBV20-1 and TRBJ2-3; TCRdb outputs TRBD2, but without DNA this stays unchecked. CDR3 length: 18 amino acids. Looked up from germline, CDR1 is DFQATT and CDR2 is SNEGSKA (reference sequence). Here the CDR3 reads CSLKGGGTSGGASDTQYF.

The rearrangement uses TRBV21-1 and TRBJ2-5; TCRdb's assignment of TRBD2 cannot be checked, as there is no DNA. TRBV21-1 corresponds to a pseudogene. The CDR3 has 14 amino acids. CDR3 residues: CASRSGHPQETQYF.

The V gene is TRBV6-2 or TRBV6-3, the J gene TRBJ1-1; TCRdb's D call, TRBD1, is unchecked because there is no DNA. CDR3 length: 13 residues. Germline CDR1 is MNHEY and CDR2 is SVGEGT. CDR3: CAIRTGANTEAFF.

The V and J genes are TRBV6-2 or TRBV6-3 and TRBJ2-6; the TRBD1 assignment by TCRdb is unverifiable without DNA. The V gene's germline CDR1 is MNHEY and CDR2 SVGEGT. The CDR3 sequence is 20 residues long. This CDR3 is CASSYRGPGQGAGGANVLTF.

The chain is built from TRBV5-1 and TRBJ2-7; the D gene TCRdb calls, TRBD2, cannot be checked with no DNA. Germline CDR1 and CDR2: SGHRS and YFSETQ. The CDR3 sequence is 16 residues long. CDR3 sequence: CASSLDWRESGFVQYF.

The rearrangement links TRBV7-8 to TRBJ2-7. From germline, CDR1 is SGHVS and CDR2 FQNEAQ. This CDR3 region has 14 residues. CDR3 protein: CASSLAPDSYEQYF.

The chain carries TRBV7-2 and TRBJ2-5; TCRdb's assignment of TRBD1 cannot be checked, as there is no DNA. CDR3 length: 15 residues. Germline V lookup: CDR1 SGHTA, CDR2 FQGNSA. The CDR3 region is CASSFLGGVEETQYF.

The chain uses TRBV20-1 and TRBJ2-3; TCRdb's D call, TRBD2, is unchecked because there is no DNA. From germline, CDR1 is DFQATT and CDR2 SNEGSKA (reference sequence). This CDR3 is 17 amino acids long. The CDR3 sequence is CSAPPAGVAGFTDTQYF.